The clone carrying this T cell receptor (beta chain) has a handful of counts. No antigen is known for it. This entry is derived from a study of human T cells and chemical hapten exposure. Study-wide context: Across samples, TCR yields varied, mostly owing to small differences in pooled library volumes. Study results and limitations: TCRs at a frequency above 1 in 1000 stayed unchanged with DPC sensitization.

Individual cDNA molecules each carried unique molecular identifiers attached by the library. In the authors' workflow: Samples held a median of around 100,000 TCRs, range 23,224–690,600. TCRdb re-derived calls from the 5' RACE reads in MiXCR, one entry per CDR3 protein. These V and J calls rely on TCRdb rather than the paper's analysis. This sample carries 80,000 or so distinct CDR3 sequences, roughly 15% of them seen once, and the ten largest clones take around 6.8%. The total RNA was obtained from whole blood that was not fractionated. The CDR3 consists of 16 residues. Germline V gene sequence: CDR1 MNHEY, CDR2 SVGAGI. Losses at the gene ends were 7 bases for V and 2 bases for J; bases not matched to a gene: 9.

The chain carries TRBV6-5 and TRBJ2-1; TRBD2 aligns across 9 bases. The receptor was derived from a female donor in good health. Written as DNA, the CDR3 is TGTGCCAGCACCAACAGAGCGGGGGGCACCTACAATGAGCAGTTCTTC. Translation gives CASTNRAGGTYNEQFF.